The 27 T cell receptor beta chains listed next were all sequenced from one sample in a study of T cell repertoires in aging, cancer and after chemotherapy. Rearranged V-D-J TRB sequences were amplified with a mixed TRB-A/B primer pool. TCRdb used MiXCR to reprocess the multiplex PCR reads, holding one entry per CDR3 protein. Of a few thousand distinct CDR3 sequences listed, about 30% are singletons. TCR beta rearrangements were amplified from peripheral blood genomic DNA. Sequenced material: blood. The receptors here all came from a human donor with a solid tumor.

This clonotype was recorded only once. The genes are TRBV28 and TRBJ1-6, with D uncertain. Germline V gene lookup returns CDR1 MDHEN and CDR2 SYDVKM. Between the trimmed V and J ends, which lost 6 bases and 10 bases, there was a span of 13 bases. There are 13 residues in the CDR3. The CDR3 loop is CASSPYIFSPLHF. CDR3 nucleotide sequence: TGTGCCAGCAGCCCTTACATATTCTCACCCCTCCACTTT.

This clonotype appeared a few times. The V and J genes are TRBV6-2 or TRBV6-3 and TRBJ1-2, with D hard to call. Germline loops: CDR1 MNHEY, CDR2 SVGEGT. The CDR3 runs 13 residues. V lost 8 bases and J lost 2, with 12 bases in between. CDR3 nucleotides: TGTGCCAGCTCCCTAGGGTGGAACTATGGCTACACCTTC. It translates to CASSLGWNYGYTF.

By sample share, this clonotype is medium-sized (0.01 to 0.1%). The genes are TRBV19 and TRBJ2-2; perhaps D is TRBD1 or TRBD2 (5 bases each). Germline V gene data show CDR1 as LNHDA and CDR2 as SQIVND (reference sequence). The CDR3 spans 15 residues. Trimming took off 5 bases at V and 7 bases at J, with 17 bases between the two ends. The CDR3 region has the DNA TGTGCCAGTAGTCTACTCCCCGGGGCTGGCGGGGAGCTGTTTTTT. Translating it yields CASSLLPGAGGELFF. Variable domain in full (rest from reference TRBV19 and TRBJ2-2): DGGITQSPKYLFRKEGQNVTLSCEQNLNHDAMYWYRQDPGQGLRLIYYSQIVNDFQKGDIAEGYSVSREKKESFPLTVTSAQKNPTAFYLCASSLLPGAGGELFFGEGSRLTVL.

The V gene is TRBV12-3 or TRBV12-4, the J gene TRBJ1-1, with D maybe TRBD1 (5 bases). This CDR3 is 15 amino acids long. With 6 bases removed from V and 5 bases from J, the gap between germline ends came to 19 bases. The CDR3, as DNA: TGTGCCAGCAGCGACGGGGGTGGGGGAGGGACTGAAGCTTTCTTT. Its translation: CASSDGGGGGTEAFF.

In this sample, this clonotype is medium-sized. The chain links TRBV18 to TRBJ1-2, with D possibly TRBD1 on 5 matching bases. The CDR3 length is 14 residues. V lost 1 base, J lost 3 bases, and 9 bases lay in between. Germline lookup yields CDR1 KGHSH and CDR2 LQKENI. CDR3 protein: CASSPRQGDYGYTF. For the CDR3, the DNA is TGTGCCAGCTCACCACGGCAGGGTGACTATGGCTACACCTTC. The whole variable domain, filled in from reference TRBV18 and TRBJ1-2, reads NAGVMQNPRHLVRRRGQEARLRCSPMKGHSHVYWYRQLPEEGLKFMVYLQKENIIDESGMPKERFSAEFPKEGPSILRIQQVVRGDSAAYFCASSPRQGDYGYTFGSGTRLTVV.

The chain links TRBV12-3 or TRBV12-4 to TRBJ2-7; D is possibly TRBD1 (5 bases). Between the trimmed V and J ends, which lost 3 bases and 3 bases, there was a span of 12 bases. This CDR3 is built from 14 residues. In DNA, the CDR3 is TGTGCCAGCAGTTTTTCAGGGCAGATCTACGAGCAGTACTTC. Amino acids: CASSFSGQIYEQYF.

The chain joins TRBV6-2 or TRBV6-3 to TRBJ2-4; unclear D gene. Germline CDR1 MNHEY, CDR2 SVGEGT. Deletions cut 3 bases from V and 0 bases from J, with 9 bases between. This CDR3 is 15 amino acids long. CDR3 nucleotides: TGTGCCAGCAGTTATAGGGAATCAGCCAAAAACATTCAGTACTTC. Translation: CASSYRESAKNIQYF.

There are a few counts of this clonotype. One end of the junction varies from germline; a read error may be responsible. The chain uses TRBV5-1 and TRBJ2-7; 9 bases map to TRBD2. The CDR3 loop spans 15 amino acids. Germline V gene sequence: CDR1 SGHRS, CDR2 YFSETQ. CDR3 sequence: CASSLVAGATYEQYF. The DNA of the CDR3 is TGCGCCAGCAGTTTGGTAGCGGGGGCTACCTACGAGCAGTACTTC.

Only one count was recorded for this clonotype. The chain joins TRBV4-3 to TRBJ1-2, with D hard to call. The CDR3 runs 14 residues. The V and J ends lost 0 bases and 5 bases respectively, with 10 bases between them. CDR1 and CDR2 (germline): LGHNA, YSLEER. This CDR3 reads CASSQDVARYGYTF. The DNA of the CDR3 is TGCGCCAGCAGCCAAGATGTAGCACGGTATGGCTACACCTTC.

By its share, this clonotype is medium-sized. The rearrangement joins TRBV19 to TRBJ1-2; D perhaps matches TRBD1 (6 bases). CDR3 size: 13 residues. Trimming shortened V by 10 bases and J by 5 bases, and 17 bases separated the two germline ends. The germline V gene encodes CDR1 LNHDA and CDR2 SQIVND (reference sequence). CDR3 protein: CATLTGRSYGYTF. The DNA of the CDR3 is TGTGCCACCCTTACAGGGCGCTCATATGGCTACACCTTC.

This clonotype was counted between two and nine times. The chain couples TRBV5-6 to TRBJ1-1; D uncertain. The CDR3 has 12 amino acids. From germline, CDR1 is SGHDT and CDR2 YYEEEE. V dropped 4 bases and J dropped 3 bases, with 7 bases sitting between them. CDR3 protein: CASSHGDTEAFF. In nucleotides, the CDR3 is TGTGCCAGCAGCCACGGGGACACTGAAGCTTTCTTT.

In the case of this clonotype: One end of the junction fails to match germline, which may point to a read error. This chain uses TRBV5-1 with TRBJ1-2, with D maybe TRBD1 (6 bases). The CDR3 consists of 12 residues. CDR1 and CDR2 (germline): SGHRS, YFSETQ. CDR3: CASKNTGRGYTF. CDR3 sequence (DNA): TGTGCCAGTAAGAATACAGGGCGCGGCTACACCTTC.

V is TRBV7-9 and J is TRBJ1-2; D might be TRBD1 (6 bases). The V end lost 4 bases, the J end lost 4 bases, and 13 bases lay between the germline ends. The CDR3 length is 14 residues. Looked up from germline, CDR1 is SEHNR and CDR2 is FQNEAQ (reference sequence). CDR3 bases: TGTGCCAGCAGCTCAGGGGACCGGAGCTATGGCTACACCTTC. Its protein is CASSSGDRSYGYTF.

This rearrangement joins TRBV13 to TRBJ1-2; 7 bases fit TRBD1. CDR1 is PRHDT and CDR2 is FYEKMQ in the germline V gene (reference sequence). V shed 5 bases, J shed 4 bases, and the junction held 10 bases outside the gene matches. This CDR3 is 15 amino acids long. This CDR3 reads CASSRMTGSGYGYTF. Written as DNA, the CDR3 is TGTGCCAGCAGCCGTATGACAGGGTCAGGCTATGGCTACACCTTC.

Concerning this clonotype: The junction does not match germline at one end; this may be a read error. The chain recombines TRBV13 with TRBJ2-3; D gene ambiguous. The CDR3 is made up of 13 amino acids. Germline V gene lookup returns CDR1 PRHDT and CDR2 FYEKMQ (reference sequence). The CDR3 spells CASSVGTDSSQYF. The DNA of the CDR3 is TGTGCCAGCAGCGTAGGCACCGACTCCTCGCAGTATTTT.

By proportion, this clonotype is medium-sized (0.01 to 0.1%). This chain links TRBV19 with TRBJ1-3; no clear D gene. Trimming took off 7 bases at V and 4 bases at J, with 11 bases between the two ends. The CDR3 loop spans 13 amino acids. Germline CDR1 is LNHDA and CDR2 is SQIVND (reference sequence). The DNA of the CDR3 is TGTGCCAGTAAAAACAGAGTGGGAAACACCATATATTTT. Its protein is CASKNRVGNTIYF.

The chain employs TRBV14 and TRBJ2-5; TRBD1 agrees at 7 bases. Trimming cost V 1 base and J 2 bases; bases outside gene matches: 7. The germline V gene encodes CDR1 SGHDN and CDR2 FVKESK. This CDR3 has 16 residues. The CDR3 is CASSQGMTGKQETQYF. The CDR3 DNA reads TGTGCCAGCAGCCAAGGGATGACAGGGAAGCAAGAGACCCAGTACTTC.

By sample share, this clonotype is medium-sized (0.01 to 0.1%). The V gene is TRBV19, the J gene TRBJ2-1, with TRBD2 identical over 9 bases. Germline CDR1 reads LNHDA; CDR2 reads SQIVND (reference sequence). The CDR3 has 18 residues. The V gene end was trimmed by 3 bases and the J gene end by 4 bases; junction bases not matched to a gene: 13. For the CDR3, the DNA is TGTGCCAGTAGTATCCCTGGGGGGGGACTAGCTTCTTACAATGAGCAGTTCTTC. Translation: CASSIPGGGLASYNEQFF.

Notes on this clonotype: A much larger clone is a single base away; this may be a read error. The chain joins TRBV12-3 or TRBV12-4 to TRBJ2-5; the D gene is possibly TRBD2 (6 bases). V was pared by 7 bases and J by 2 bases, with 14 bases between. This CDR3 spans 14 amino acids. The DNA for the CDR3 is TGTGCCAGCACGGCAGCGGGCCGGCAAGAGACCCAGTACTTC. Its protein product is CASTAAGRQETQYF.

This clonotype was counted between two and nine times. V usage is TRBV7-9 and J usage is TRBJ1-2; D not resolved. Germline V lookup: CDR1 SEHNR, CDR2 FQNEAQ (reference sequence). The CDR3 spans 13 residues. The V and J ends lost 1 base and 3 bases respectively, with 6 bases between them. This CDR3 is CASSLGGDYGYTF. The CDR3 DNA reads TGTGCCAGCAGCTTAGGAGGTGACTATGGCTACACCTTC.

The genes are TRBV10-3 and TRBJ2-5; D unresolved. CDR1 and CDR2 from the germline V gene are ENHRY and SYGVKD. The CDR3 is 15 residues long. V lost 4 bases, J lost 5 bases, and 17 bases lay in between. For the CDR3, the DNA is TGTGCCATCAGTGTGGGAATGGACCAGGCGGAGACCCAGTACTTC. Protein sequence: CAISVGMDQAETQYF.

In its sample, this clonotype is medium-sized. The CDR3 DNA reads as TGTGCCAGCAGTTACGAACCTCAAGATCCTTTCGATGGCTACACCTTC. This translates into CASSYEPQDPFDGYTF. The V call is TRBV6-5, the J call TRBJ1-2; D gene ambiguous. The V gene lost 2 bases and the J gene lost 6 bases, with 19 bases spanning the gap. CDR1 is MNHEY and CDR2 is SVGAGI in the germline V gene. The CDR3 length is 16 residues.

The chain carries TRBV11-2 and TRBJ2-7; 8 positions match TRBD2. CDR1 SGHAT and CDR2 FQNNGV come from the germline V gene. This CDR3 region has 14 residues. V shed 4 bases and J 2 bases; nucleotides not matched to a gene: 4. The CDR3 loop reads CASSSTGGTYEQYF. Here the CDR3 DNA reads TGTGCCAGCAGCTCAACGGGGGGGACCTACGAGCAGTACTTC.

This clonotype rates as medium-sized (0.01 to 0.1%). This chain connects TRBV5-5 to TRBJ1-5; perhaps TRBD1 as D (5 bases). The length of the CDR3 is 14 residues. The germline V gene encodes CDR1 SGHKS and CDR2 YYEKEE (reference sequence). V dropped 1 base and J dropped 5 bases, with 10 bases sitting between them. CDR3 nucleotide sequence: TGTGCCAGCAGCTTGTTCTCACAGGATCAGCCCCAGCATTTT. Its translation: CASSLFSQDQPQHF.

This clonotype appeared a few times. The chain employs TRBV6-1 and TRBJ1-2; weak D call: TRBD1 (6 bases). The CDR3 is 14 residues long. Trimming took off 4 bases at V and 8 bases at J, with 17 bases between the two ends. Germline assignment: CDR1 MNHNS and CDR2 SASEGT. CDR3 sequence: CASSGSAGARGYTF. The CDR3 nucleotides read TGTGCCAGCAGTGGCAGTGCGGGGGCTAGAGGCTACACCTTC.

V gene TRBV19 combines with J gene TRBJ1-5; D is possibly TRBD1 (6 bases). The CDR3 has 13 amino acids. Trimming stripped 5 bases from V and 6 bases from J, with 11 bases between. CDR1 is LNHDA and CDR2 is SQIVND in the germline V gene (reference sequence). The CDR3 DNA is TGTGCCAGTAGTCCAGGGGCTTCTCAGCCCCAGCATTTT. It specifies CASSPGASQPQHF.

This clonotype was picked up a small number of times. CDR3 bases: TGCGCCAGCAGTCGACAGGGCCACACTGAAGCTTTCTTT. Translated, it gives CASSRQGHTEAFF. J is TRBJ1-1 and V is TRBV5-1; 7 bases are shared with TRBD1. The CDR3 length is 13 residues. The J segment lost 3 bases and the V segment lost 5 bases, leaving 4 bases of the junction unmatched. Germline CDR1 reads SGHRS; CDR2 reads YFSETQ.